The rows below give T cell receptor beta chains drawn from one sample of a study of cytomegalovirus exposure and HLA in healthy donors. TCRdb's table, derived via immunoSEQ multiplex PCR, lists solely in-frame clones and lacks some. The table includes about 130,000 clones, approximately 72% detected once. Sequenced sample: PBMCs. Source of these receptors: a human donor in good health. CDR3s include the opening cysteine and the closing phenylalanine or tryptophan. The D gene is left open where the match is weak. A clone size is listed for some rows: how often the clone was seen (once, few, many), or a class if it is expanded.

j_call,d_call,clone_size,v_call,cdr3_length,cdr3_nt,cdr3_aa
TRBJ2-7,.,.,TRBV5-1,15,TGCGCCAGCAGCTTGGTAAGTGGGACAACCTACGAGCAGTACTTC,CASSLVSGTTYEQYF
TRBJ2-1,.,.,TRBV7-2,18,TGTGCCAGCAGCTTAACAGTTAGCGGCGGGTTCTCCTACAATGAGCAGTTCTTC,CASSLTVSGGFSYNEQFF
TRBJ1-6,TRBD1,.,TRBV25-1,14,TGTGCCAGCAGTGGTGGACAGGGGTATTCACCCCTCCACTTT,CASSGGQGYSPLHF
TRBJ2-6,.,.,TRBV9,15,TGTGCCAGCAGCCCCGGGACACTTGGGGCCAACGTCCTGACTTTC,CASSPGTLGANVLTF
TRBJ2-1,.,.,TRBV5-4,13,TGTGCCAGCAGCTTAGTTCTAGCCCGGGAGCAGTTCTTC,CASSLVLAREQFF
TRBJ2-2,.,few,TRBV7-9,16,TGTTCCAGCAGCCCCCCTCTAGCGCTTAACACCGGGGAGCTGTTTTTT,CSSSPPLALNTGELFF
TRBJ1-5,TRBD1,few,TRBV6-1,17,TGTGCCAGCAGTGCTTTCGAGACGGGACAGGGGTCTCAGCCCCAGCATTTT,CASSAFETGQGSQPQHF
TRBJ2-5,.,few,TRBV19,14,TGTGCCAGTAGTAAGACTAACCTCCAAGAGACCCAGTACTTC,CASSKTNLQETQYF
TRBJ2-5,.,.,TRBV28,12,TGTGCCAGCAGTTTTACAGGGGAGACCCAGTACTTC,CASSFTGETQYF
TRBJ1-1,TRBD1,few,TRBV14,16,TGTGCCAGCAGCCACCATCTGGACAGGGGGCGAGCTGAAGCTTTCTTT,CASSHHLDRGRAEAFF
TRBJ2-1,TRBD2,few,TRBV2,14,TGTGCCAGCTTCCTTGAGCGGGAATCTGGTGAGCAGTTCTTC,CASFLERESGEQFF
TRBJ2-3,TRBD1,.,TRBV15,20,TGTGCCACCAGCAGAGGGTGGTTTTTGGGACAGCTAACAAGCACAGATACGCAGTATTTT,CATSRGWFLGQLTSTDTQYF
TRBJ2-7,TRBD1,.,TRBV27,16,TGTGCCAGCAGTTCGGGACAGGGGGCGCCCCCCTACGAGCAGTACTTC,CASSSGQGAPPYEQYF
TRBJ2-4,TRBD1,.,TRBV5-1,15,TGCGCCAGCAGCGGGACAGGGGTGGGCAAAAACATTCAGTACTTC,CASSGTGVGKNIQYF
TRBJ1-1,TRBD1,.,TRBV29-1,13,TGCAGCGGGGTACAGGGGGCGGGTACTGAAGCTTTCTTT,CSGVQGAGTEAFF
TRBJ2-1,TRBD2,.,TRBV9,18,TGTGCCAGCAGCTCTTTGGGACTAGCGGGTGAAAGTGAGTCGGAGCAGTTCTTC,CASSSLGLAGESESEQFF
TRBJ1-2,.,few,TRBV5-4,14,TGTGCCAGCAGCTTGGAAGCAGGGAACTATGGCTACACCTTC,CASSLEAGNYGYTF
TRBJ1-2,.,.,TRBV19,16,TGTGCCAGTAGTATTGCTTCCGGGTTCGCTCTCTATGGCTACACCTTC,CASSIASGFALYGYTF
TRBJ1-4,.,.,TRBV5-6,14,TGTGCCAGTGCTAGGGGTTCAACTAATGAAAAACTGTTTTTT,CASARGSTNEKLFF
TRBJ2-3,TRBD2,.,TRBV4-1,20,TGCGCCAGCAGCCAAGATGGTCCGGGCGCTAGCGGGGGGGTCACAGATACGCAGTATTTT,CASSQDGPGASGGVTDTQYF
TRBJ2-5,TRBD1,.,TRBV6-1,11,TGTGCCAGTGGGACAGGAGAGACCCAGTACTTC,CASGTGETQYF
TRBJ2-3,.,.,TRBV6-5,14,TGTGCCAGCCGGCTGGGGGTTAGGGGGGATACGCAGTATTTT,CASRLGVRGDTQYF
TRBJ2-3,.,.,TRBV18,16,TGTGCCAGCTCACCCTGGGCCGCCGGTGGGCCAGATACGCAGTATTTT,CASSPWAAGGPDTQYF
TRBJ2-7,TRBD2,.,TRBV19,17,TGTGCCAGTAGTATCTATCCTAGCGGCGGGATTAACTACGAGCAGTACTTC,CASSIYPSGGINYEQYF
TRBJ1-4,TRBD1,.,TRBV7-9,15,TGTTCCAGCAGCTCGGGGACAGGAATTCGGGAAAAACTGTTTTTT,CSSSSGTGIREKLFF
TRBJ2-3,TRBD2,.,TRBV7-9,14,TGTGCCAGCAGTCTAGCGGGGGCCACAGATACGCAGTATTTT,CASSLAGATDTQYF
TRBJ2-1,.,.,TRBV30,13,TGTGCCTGGAGTTCCCAGCGTCGGAATGAGCAGTTCTTC,CAWSSQRRNEQFF
TRBJ1-2,TRBD1,.,TRBV7-2,13,TGTGCCAGCAGCTTTACAGGGGAATTTGGCTACACCTTC,CASSFTGEFGYTF
TRBJ2-7,.,.,TRBV7-6,12,TGTGCCAGCAGCTTACCGGGGAACGAGCAGTACTTC,CASSLPGNEQYF
TRBJ2-1,TRBD1,.,TRBV7-9,16,TGTTCCAGCACCCCTAACAGGGGAAGGGCCTACAATGAGCAGTTCTTC,CSSTPNRGRAYNEQFF
TRBJ2-5,TRBD2,.,TRBV7-3,15,TGTGCCAGCAGCTTAGCGGGGGGGCAGGGGGAGACCCAGTACTTC,CASSLAGGQGETQYF
TRBJ2-2,TRBD1,.,TRBV5-1,16,TGCGCCAGCAGCGTGACAGGGGGCCGGAACACCGGGGAGCTGTTTTTT,CASSVTGGRNTGELFF
TRBJ2-7,.,.,TRBV19,14,TGTGCCAGTAGCCTCCAGGGGCGCGCTTACGAGCAGTACTTC,CASSLQGRAYEQYF
TRBJ1-2,TRBD1,.,TRBV7-2,15,TGTGCCAGCAGCTTAGAACAGGGGGCAAACTATGGCTACACCTTC,CASSLEQGANYGYTF
TRBJ2-1,TRBD2,.,TRBV5-1,14,TGCGCCAGCAGCAGCGGGACTAGCGAGCATGAGCAGTTCTTC,CASSSGTSEHEQFF
TRBJ1-3,.,.,TRBV19,17,TGTGCCAGTAGTCCTGACCCCCCGCGCGGCTCTGGAAACACCATATATTTT,CASSPDPPRGSGNTIYF
TRBJ1-2,.,.,TRBV28,13,TGTGCCAGCAGCCGCGGGTGGGGTGGTGGCTACACCTTC,CASSRGWGGGYTF
TRBJ1-5,.,.,TRBV19,14,TGTGCCAGTAGTAAGGACAGTTGGAATCAGCCCCAGCATTTT,CASSKDSWNQPQHF
TRBJ2-1,TRBD2,.,TRBV6-6,12,TGTGCCAGCGGGACTAGTGTTAATGAGCAGTTCTTC,CASGTSVNEQFF
TRBJ2-7,TRBD2,.,TRBV5-4,16,TGTGCCAGCAGCCCTACTAGCGGGGTCATCCCGGGCGAGCAGTACTTC,CASSPTSGVIPGEQYF
TRBJ1-6,TRBD1,.,TRBV4-2,15,TGTGCCAGCAGCCCACAGGGGGCGGCTAATTCACCCCTCCACTTT,CASSPQGAANSPLHF
TRBJ1-1,.,.,TRBV27,12,TGTGCCAGCGGACAGCTGGGCACTGAAGCTTTCTTT,CASGQLGTEAFF